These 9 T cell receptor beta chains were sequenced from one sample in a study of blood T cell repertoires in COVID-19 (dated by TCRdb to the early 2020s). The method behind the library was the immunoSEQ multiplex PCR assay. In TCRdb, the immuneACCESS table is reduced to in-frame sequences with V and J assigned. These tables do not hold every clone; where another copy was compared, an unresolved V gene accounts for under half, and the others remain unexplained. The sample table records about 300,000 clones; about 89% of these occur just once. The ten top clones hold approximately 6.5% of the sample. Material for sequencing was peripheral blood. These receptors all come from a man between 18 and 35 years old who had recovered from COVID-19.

The DNA for the CDR3 is TGTGCCAGCAGTGCCCCTGGCGGCACTGAAGCTTTCTTT. It is translated as CASSAPGGTEAFF. V and J are TRBV6-2 or TRBV6-3 and TRBJ1-1; D is unresolved. Trimming pared 5 bases from V and 4 bases from J, leaving 11 bases between. Per the germline V gene, CDR1 is MNHEY and CDR2 is SVGEGT. This CDR3 has 13 amino acids.

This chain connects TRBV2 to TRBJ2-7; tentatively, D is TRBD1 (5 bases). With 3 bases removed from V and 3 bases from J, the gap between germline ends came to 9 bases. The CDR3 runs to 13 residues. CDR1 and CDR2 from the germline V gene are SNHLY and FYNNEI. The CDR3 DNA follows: TGTGCCAGCAGTGACGACAGATACTACGAGCAGTACTTC. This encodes CASSDDRYYEQYF.

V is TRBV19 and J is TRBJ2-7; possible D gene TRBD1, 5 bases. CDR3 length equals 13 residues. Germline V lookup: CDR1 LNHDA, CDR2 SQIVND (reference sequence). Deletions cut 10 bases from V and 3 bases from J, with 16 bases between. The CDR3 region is CATPLGHLYEQYF. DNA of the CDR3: TGTGCCACCCCCTTAGGACACCTCTACGAGCAGTACTTC.

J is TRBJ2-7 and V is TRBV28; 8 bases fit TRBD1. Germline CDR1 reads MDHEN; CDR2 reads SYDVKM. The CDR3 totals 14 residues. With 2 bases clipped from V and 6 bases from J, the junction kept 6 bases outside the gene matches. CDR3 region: CASSLQGAAGEQYF. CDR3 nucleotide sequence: TGTGCCAGCAGTTTACAGGGGGCCGCGGGCGAGCAGTACTTC.

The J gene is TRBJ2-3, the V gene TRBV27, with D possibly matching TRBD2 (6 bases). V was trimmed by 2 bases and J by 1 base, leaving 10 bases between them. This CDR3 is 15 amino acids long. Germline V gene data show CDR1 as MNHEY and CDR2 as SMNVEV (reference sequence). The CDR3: CASSLEGLRTDTQYF. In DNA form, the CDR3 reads TGTGCCAGCAGTTTAGAGGGACTCCGCACAGATACGCAGTATTTT.

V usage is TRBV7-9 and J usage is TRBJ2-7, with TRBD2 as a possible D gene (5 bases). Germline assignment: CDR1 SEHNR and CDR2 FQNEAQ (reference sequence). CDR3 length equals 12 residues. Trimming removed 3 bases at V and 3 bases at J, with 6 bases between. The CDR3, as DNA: TGTGCCAGCAGCTTGAGCGGCTACGAGCAGTACTTC. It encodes CASSLSGYEQYF. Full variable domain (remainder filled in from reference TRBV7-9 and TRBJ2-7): DTGVSQNPRHKITKRGQNVTFRCDPISEHNRLYWYRQTLGQGPEFLTYFQNEAQLEKSRLLSDRFSAERPKGSFSTLEIQRTEQGDSAMYLCASSLSGYEQYFGPGTRLTVT.

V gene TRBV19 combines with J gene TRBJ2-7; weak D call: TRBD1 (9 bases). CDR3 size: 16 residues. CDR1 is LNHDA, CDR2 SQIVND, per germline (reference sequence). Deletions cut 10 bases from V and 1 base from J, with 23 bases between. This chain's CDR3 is CATSREGTGSSYEQYF. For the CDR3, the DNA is TGTGCCACCAGCCGGGAGGGGACAGGGTCTTCCTACGAGCAGTACTTC.

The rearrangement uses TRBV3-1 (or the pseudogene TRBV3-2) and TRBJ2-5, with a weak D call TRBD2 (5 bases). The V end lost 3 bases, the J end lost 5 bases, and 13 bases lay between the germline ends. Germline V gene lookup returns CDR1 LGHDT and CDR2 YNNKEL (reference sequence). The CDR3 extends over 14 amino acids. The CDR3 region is CASSQLSPGETQYF. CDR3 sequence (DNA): TGTGCCAGCAGCCAGCTGAGCCCGGGGGAGACCCAGTACTTC.

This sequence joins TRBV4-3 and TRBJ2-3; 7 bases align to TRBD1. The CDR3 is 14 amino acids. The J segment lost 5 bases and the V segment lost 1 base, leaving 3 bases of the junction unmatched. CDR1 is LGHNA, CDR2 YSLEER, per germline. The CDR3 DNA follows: TGCGCCAGCAGCCAAGGAGGGGGCCAAGATACGCAGTATTTT. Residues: CASSQGGGQDTQYF.